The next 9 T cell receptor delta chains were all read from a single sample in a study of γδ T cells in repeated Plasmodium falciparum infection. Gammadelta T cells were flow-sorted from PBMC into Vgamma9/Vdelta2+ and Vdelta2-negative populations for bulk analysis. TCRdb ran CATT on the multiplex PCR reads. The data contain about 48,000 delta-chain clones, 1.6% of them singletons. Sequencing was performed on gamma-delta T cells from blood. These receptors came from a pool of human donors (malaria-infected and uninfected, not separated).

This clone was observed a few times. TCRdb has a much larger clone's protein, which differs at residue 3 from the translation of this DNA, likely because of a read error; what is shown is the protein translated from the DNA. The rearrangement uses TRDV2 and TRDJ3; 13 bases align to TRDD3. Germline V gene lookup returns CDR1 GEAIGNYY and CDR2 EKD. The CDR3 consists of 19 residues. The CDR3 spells CASDTLLGDTLGDTRQMFF. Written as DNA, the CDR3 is TGTGCCAGTGACACCCTACTGGGGGATACGCTGGGGGACACCCGACAGATGTTTTTC.

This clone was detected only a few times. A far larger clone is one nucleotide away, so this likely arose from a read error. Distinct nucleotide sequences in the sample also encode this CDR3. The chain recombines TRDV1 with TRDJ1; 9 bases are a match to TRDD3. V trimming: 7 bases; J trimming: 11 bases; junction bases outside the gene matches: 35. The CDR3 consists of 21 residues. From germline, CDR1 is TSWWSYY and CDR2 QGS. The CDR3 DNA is TGTGCTCTTGCCTTAATAGGGGCTACCCGTACTGGGGGAGTACCCACAAAAAGGCTCATCTTT. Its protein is CALALIGATRTGGVPTKRLIF.

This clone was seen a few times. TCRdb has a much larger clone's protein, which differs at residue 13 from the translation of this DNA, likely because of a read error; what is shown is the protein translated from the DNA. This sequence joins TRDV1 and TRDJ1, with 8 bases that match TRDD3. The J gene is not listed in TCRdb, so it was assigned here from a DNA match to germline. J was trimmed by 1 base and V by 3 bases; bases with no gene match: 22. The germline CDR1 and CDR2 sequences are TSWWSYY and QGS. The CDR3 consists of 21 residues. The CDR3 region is CALGEPEFPRLGGVGTDKLIF. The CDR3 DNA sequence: TGTGCTCTTGGGGAGCCGGAATTCCCTCGACTGGGGGGTGTAGGCACCGATAAACTCATCTTT.

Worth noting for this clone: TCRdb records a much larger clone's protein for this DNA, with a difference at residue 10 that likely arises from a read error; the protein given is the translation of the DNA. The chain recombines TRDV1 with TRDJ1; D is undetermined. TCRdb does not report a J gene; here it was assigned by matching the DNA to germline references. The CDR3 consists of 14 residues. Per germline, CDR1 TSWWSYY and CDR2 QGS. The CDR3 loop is CALGKGSYTNKLIF. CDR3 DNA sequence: TGTGCTCTTGGGAAGGGCTCGTACACCAATAAACTCATCTTT.

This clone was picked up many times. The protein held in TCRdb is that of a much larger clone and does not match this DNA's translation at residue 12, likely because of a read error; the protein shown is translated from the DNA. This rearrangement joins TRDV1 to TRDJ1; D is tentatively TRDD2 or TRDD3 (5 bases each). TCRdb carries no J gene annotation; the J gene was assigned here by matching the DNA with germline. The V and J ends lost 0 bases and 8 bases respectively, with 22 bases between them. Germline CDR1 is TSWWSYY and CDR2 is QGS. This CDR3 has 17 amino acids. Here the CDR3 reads CALGELLRSELASKLIF. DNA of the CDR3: TGTGCTCTTGGGGAACTCCTACGGTCGGAACTGGCTAGCAAACTCATCTTT.

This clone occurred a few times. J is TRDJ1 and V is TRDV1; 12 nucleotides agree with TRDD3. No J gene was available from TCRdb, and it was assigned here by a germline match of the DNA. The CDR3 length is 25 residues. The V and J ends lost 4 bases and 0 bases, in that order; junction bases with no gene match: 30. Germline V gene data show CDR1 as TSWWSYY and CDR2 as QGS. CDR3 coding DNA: TGTGCTCTTGGGGCCTTAGCCCCACCTACGTCTGGGGGATACGGTCGGCGGCCGTACACCGATAAACTCATCTTT. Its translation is CALGALAPPTSGGYGRRPYTDKLIF.

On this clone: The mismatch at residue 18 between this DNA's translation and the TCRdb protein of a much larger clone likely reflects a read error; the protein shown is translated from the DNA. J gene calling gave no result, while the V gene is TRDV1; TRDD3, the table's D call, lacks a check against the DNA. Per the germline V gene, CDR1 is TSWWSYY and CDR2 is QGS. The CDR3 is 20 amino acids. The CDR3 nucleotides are TGTGCTCTTGGGTGTCCTTCCCTCGGACTTACTGGGGGATGCACCGATAAACCCATCTTT. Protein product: CALGCPSLGLTGGCTDKPIF.

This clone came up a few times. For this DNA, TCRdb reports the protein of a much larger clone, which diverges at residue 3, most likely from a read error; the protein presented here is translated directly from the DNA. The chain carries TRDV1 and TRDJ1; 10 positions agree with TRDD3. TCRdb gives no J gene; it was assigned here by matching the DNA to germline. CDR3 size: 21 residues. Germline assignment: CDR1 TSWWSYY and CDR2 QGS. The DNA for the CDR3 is TGTGCTCCTGGGGAACTTTCCCCCTGCTATTGGGGGATACCTCGGTCCGATAAACTCATCTTT. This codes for CAPGELSPCYWGIPRSDKLIF.

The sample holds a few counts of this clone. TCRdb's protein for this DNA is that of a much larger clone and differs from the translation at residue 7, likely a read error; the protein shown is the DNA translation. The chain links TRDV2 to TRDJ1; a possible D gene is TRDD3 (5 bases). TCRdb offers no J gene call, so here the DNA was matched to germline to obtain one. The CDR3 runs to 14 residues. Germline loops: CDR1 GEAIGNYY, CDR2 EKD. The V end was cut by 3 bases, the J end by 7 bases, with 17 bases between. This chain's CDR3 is CACDSLPGGPKLIF. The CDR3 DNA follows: TGTGCCTGTGACTCATTACCGGGGGGTCCTAAACTCATCTTT.